This T cell receptor beta chain was obtained from a study of T-cell reconstitution after alpha-beta-depleted transplantation in children. Preparing the TCRbeta library involved the use of unique molecular identifiers. TCRdb recomputed calls from the PCR reads with MiXCR, one row per CDR3 protein. The sample has approximately 240,000 distinct CDR3 sequences; 8% to 10% are singletons. The sample here was PBMCs from the stem cell graft donor, taken from the stem cell graft. This clonotype was sampled from a human donor who donated a stem cell graft to a child with acute lymphoblastic leukemia.

CDR3 bases: TGTGCCAGCAGTTTACGGACATTCGGTGAGCAGTTCTTC. It encodes CASSLRTFGEQFF. The chain carries TRBV12-3 or TRBV12-4 and TRBJ2-1; D might be TRBD1 (5 bases). This CDR3 region has 13 residues. Trimming removed 2 bases from V and 9 bases from J, with 11 bases in between.